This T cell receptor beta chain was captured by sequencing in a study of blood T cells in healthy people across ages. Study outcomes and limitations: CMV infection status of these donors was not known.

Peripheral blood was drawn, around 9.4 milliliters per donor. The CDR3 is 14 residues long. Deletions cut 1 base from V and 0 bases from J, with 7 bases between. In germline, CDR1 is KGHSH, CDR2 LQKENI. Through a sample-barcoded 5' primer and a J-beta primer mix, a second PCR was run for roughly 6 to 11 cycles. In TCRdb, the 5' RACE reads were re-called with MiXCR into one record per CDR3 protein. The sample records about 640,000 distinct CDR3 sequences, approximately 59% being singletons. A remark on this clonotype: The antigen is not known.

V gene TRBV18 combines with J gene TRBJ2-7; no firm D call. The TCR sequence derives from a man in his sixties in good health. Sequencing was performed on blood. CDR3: CASSPQPDSYEQYF. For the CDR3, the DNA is TGTGCCAGCTCACCACAGCCAGACTCCTACGAGCAGTACTTC.